Listed below are T cell receptor beta chains from one sample, sequenced in a study of shared clonotypes between healthy human individuals. The method was immunoSEQ multiplex PCR; TCRdb's version includes in-frame clones alone and lacks a portion of them. The sample includes about 490,000 clones, 76% seen only once; the top ten take 13%. Material for sequencing was PBMCs. These receptors all come from a middle-aged woman in good health. Some clones in this sample may be carry-over from other donors' samples. Both conserved end residues are trimmed from each CDR3.

length	J	V	CDR3
13	TRBJ2-7	TRBV5-5	ASSPFVYTGYEQY
11	TRBJ1-2	TRBV5-4	ASSLAYGGSYT
12	TRBJ2-7	TRBV11-2	ASSPGLHPYEQY
12	TRBJ2-1	TRBV18	ASSPTSGYNEQF
15	TRBJ1-5	TRBV19	ASSAIPGQGSNQPQH
11	TRBJ1-1	TRBV5-1	ASSLRGQTEAL
14	TRBJ2-3	TRBV28	ASPPGDLVVTDTQY
13	TRBJ2-1	TRBV7-2	ASSLSLANYNEQF
11	TRBJ2-7	TRBV7-6	ASSLAGGWEQY
12	TRBJ2-1	TRBV27	ASSSTTGNNEQF
11	TRBJ1-5	TRBV6-7	ASSYSGDQPQH
13	TRBJ2-3	TRBV6-4	ASSTASGDTDTQY
11	TRBJ2-4	TRBV28	ASSFQGGDIQY
12	TRBJ2-3	TRBV7-2	ASSRTTSADTQY
14	TRBJ2-7	TRBV19	ASSINPGQGVYEQY
13	TRBJ2-2	TRBV7-9	ASTLAGDGTGELF
12	TRBJ2-7	TRBV2	ASSVSAGGYEQY
14	TRBJ2-7	TRBV4-2	ASSQGGSSGYYEQY
13	TRBJ2-1	TRBV6-5	ASSYSEFLYNEQF
14	TRBJ2-5	TRBV5-1	ASSNPRDHFGETQY
11	TRBJ2-7	TRBV18	ASSPWETNEQY
13	TRBJ1-1	TRBV10-3	AATASGTGGGEAF
13	TRBJ1-2	TRBV5-6	ASSIPHRGLDGYT
14	TRBJ2-7	TRBV6-6	ASSYSVLAGVHEQY